The 30 T cell receptor beta chains in this list originate from one sample, sequenced in a study of blood T cell repertoires in COVID-19. Libraries were prepared by immunoSEQ multiplex PCR; TCRdb keeps only in-frame clonotypes and omits some of them. The sample comprises roughly 120,000 clones, more than 80% of which are singletons, and roughly 8.1% rests with the top ten. The sequencing input was peripheral blood. These receptors all stem from a woman aged 40 to 49 with acute or convalescent COVID-19.

The chain couples TRBV6-4 to TRBJ2-1; 9 bases are a match to TRBD1. Trimming cost V 6 bases and J 5 bases; bases outside gene matches: 5. The germline V gene encodes CDR1 MRHNA and CDR2 SNTAGT. The CDR3 length is 14 residues. CDR3 coding DNA: TGTGCCAGCAGACGAGACAGGGGGAACAATGAGCAGTTCTTC. As protein: CASRRDRGNNEQFF.

This clone was counted between two and nine times. This chain connects TRBV5-1 to TRBJ2-2; maybe TRBD2 (6 bases). V lost 5 bases and J 5 bases, leaving 13 bases between the germline ends. Looked up from germline, CDR1 is SGHRS and CDR2 is YFSETQ. CDR3 size: 14 residues. CDR3 sequence (DNA): TGCGCCAGCAGTGATGTGGGGGGAACCGGGGAGCTGTTTTTT. Translation: CASSDVGGTGELFF.

The chain links TRBV5-5 to TRBJ1-1; a possible D gene is TRBD1 (6 bases). Germline V CDR1 and CDR2: SGHKS, YYEKEE (reference sequence). CDR3 length equals 16 residues. V was clipped by 0 bases and J by 1 base, with 13 bases between them. In nucleotides, the CDR3 is TGTGCCAGCAGCTTGGTGGGGGCAGGGACGAACACTGAAGCTTTCTTT. It translates to CASSLVGAGTNTEAFF.

The chain recombines TRBV7-9 with TRBJ1-2; D gene unclear. Germline V gives CDR1 SEHNR, CDR2 FQNEAQ (reference sequence). This CDR3 comprises 12 residues. V lost 3 bases and J lost 4, with 6 bases in between. The DNA for the CDR3 is TGTGCCAGCAGCTTCTCAGGCTATGGCTACACCTTC. It encodes CASSFSGYGYTF.

This sequence joins TRBV2 and TRBJ2-4; the match to TRBD2 covers 14 bases. The length of the CDR3 is 16 residues. V shed 6 bases and J 9 bases; nucleotides not matched to a gene: 10. In germline, CDR1 is SNHLY, CDR2 FYNNEI. The CDR3 spells CASSAGLAGVSSIQYF. CDR3 nucleotide sequence: TGTGCCAGCAGCGCGGGACTAGCGGGGGTATCGTCCATTCAGTACTTC.

A single count supports this clone. J is TRBJ1-4 and V is TRBV5-1, with D perhaps TRBD1 (6 bases). V was trimmed by 3 bases and J by 8 bases, leaving 14 bases between them. The CDR3 extends over 14 amino acids. Per germline, CDR1 SGHRS and CDR2 YFSETQ. In nucleotides, the CDR3 is TGCGCCAGCAGCTCCAGGGGAATCGGAGAAAAACTGTTTTTT. Its translation is CASSSRGIGEKLFF. Complete variable domain (other parts from reference TRBV5-1 and TRBJ1-4): KAGVTQTPRYLIKTRGQQVTLSCSPISGHRSVSWYQQTPGQGLQFLFEYFSETQRNKGNFPGRFSGRQFSNSRSEMNVSTLELGDSALYLCASSSRGIGEKLFFGSGTQLSVL.

This chain links TRBV5-1 with TRBJ2-1, with TRBD2 identical over 14 bases. The V gene's germline CDR1 is SGHRS and CDR2 YFSETQ. V gave up 0 bases and J gave up 8 bases; unmatched junction bases: 4. There are 16 residues in the CDR3. DNA of the CDR3: TGCGCCAGCAGCTTGGGAGGGACTAGCGGGGGCTATGAGCAGTTCTTC. This sequence encodes CASSLGGTSGGYEQFF.

This sequence joins TRBV2 and TRBJ1-1; 8 bases are a match to TRBD1. Trimming took 6 bases from V and 6 from J; bases not matched to a gene: 9. The CDR3 totals 14 residues. Per germline, CDR1 SNHLY and CDR2 FYNNEI. CDR3 sequence (DNA): TGTGCCAGCAGCAGACAGGGGAAGGATGCTGAAGCTTTCTTT. Translating gives CASSRQGKDAEAFF.

In this sample, this clone turned up once. The J gene is TRBJ2-7, the V gene TRBV6-6, with TRBD1 matching 8 bases. CDR1 is MNHNY, CDR2 SVGAGI, per germline (reference sequence). The junction had 4 bases not matched to a gene; V was cut back by 5 bases and J by 4 bases. The CDR3 runs to 13 residues. In DNA, the CDR3 is TGTGCCAGCAGTCGACAGGGGTCGTACGAGCAGTACTTC. Residues: CASSRQGSYEQYF.

The chain links TRBV10-2 to TRBJ2-7; D is perhaps TRBD1 (6 bases). The ends were cut back, 0 bases at V and 0 bases at J, with 9 bases in the middle. Germline V lookup: CDR1 WSHSY, CDR2 SAAADI. The CDR3 contains 15 residues. Written as DNA, the CDR3 is TGCGCCAGCAGTGAGTCGACAGGACCCTCCTACGAGCAGTACTTC. Residues: CASSESTGPSYEQYF.

As concerns this clone: The same CDR3 also results from other DNA sequences found in this sample. V and J are TRBV19 and TRBJ2-2; the match to TRBD1 covers 10 bases. The V segment lost 6 bases and the J segment 5 bases; nucleotides outside the gene matches: 3. Per the germline V gene, CDR1 is LNHDA and CDR2 is SQIVND (reference sequence). This CDR3 has 14 residues. The CDR3 DNA sequence: TGTGCCAGTAGGCGGGACAGGGGAACCGGGGAGCTGTTTTTT. Translation gives CASRRDRGTGELFF.

V and J are TRBV9 and TRBJ2-3; 12 nucleotides match TRBD1. The germline gives CDR1 SGDLS, CDR2 YYNGEE. Germline trimming cut 0 bases from V and 7 bases from J; bases unmatched to any gene: 15. This CDR3 contains 19 residues. This CDR3 reads CASSVGGTGGSTWGYTQYF. In DNA, the CDR3 is TGTGCCAGCAGCGTAGGAGGGACAGGGGGCTCCACCTGGGGGTATACGCAGTATTTT.

This chain uses TRBV13 with TRBJ2-3; D gene ambiguous. The CDR3 sequence is 14 residues long. The V gene lost 5 bases and the J gene lost 2 bases, with 11 bases spanning the gap. CDR1 PRHDT and CDR2 FYEKMQ come from the germline V gene (reference sequence). The CDR3 nucleotides read TGTGCCAGCAGCCTATATGCGGTCACAGATACGCAGTATTTT. It codes for CASSLYAVTDTQYF.

The chain is built from TRBV6-2 or TRBV6-3 and TRBJ1-4; D gene ambiguous. The CDR3 has 15 amino acids. CDR1 and CDR2 from the germline V gene are MNHEY and SVGEGT. V was cut by 6 bases and J by 8 bases, with 19 bases left in between. The DNA for the CDR3 is TGTGCCAGCAGCCGAGCCCCGGGGAGAAGCGAAAAACTGTTTTTT. Protein: CASSRAPGRSEKLFF.

The chain recombines TRBV5-1 with TRBJ1-1; no reliable D call. The CDR3 spans 16 residues. Trimming removed 0 bases from V and 3 bases from J, with 15 bases in between. Germline-derived CDR1 and CDR2 are SGHRS and YFSETQ. This chain's CDR3 is CASSLGSGHMDTEAFF. CDR3 in DNA: TGCGCCAGCAGCTTGGGCTCTGGTCACATGGACACTGAAGCTTTCTTT.

This clone has a count of ten or more. The gene calls are TRBV6-5 and TRBJ2-7; maybe TRBD2 (5 bases). The CDR3 contains 15 residues. V was trimmed by 6 bases and J by 5 bases, leaving 20 bases between them. The germline gives CDR1 MNHEY, CDR2 SVGAGI. The chain's CDR3 is CASSYGIGGRDEQYF. CDR3 coding DNA: TGTGCCAGCAGCTACGGCATTGGAGGTAGAGACGAGCAGTACTTC.

In this sample, this clone turned up once. The chain is built from TRBV7-2 and TRBJ2-2; D unclear. The CDR3 is 13 residues long. The V and J ends lost 1 base and 7 bases respectively, with 7 bases between them. CDR1 and CDR2 from the germline V gene are SGHTA and FQGNSA. CDR3 sequence reads: CASSLVEFGELFF. CDR3 in DNA: TGTGCCAGCAGCTTAGTTGAGTTCGGGGAGCTGTTTTTT.

The V and J genes are TRBV19 and TRBJ1-4, with D possibly being TRBD1 (6 bases). CDR1 and CDR2 (germline): LNHDA, SQIVND (reference sequence). This CDR3 comprises 14 residues. V lost 6 bases and J 3 bases, leaving 11 bases between the germline ends. Written as DNA, the CDR3 is TGTGCCAGTAGGACAGGCGCCGCTAATGAAAAACTGTTTTTT. Its translation: CASRTGAANEKLFF.

The chain couples TRBV4-1 to TRBJ2-1; maybe TRBD2 (6 bases). Looked up from germline, CDR1 is MGHRA and CDR2 is YSYEKL. The ends were cut back, 4 bases at V and 5 bases at J, with 15 bases in the middle. CDR3 length: 15 amino acids. The CDR3: CASSLAGTPNNEQFF. The DNA for the CDR3 is TGCGCCAGCAGCCTGGCCGGGACTCCGAACAATGAGCAGTTCTTC.

As to this clone: One end of the junction is discordant with germline, which a read error may explain. This sequence joins TRBV5-1 and TRBJ1-2; 9 bases map to TRBD1. This CDR3 is built from 18 residues. CDR1 is SGHRS, CDR2 YFSETQ, per germline. The CDR3 coding sequence is TGCGCCAGCAACTTGTCACCCCCGGGGGACAGGGTTTACTATGGCTACACCTTC. This translates into CASNLSPPGDRVYYGYTF.

The chain couples TRBV6-2 or TRBV6-3 to TRBJ1-2, with no clear D. The CDR3 spans 14 residues. The V gene's germline CDR1 is MNHEY and CDR2 SVGEGT. Trimming took off 2 bases at V and 8 bases at J, with 15 bases between the two ends. CDR3 loop: CASSYEAGRRGYTF. CDR3 DNA: TGTGCCAGCAGTTACGAAGCGGGCCGTCGGGGCTACACCTTC.

The chain combines TRBV29-1 with TRBJ2-3, with 7 nucleotides matching TRBD2. This CDR3 spans 12 amino acids. J gave up 2 bases and V 7 bases, and 3 bases lay outside the gene matches. Germline CDR1 SQVTM, CDR2 ANQGSEA. CDR3 amino acids: CSEAGTTDTQYF. The CDR3 coding sequence is TGCAGCGAAGCGGGGACCACAGATACGCAGTATTTT.

V gene TRBV9 combines with J gene TRBJ2-6; TRBD1 matches at 7 bases. Germline V gives CDR1 SGDLS, CDR2 YYNGEE. The CDR3 contains 16 residues. V was clipped by 5 bases and J by 1 base; unmatched bases: 6. The CDR3 nucleotides read TGTGCCAGCAGGAGGGCAGGGGGATCTGGGGCCAACGTCCTGACTTTC. Protein: CASRRAGGSGANVLTF.

The chain couples TRBV5-1 to TRBJ2-2, with 12 bases fitting TRBD1. V lost 2 bases to trimming and J lost 2 bases; unmatched junction nucleotides: 7. The CDR3 loop spans 18 amino acids. Per germline, CDR1 SGHRS and CDR2 YFSETQ. CDR3 coding DNA: TGCGCCAGCAGCTTCCGTCCGGGACAGGGGGCAAACACCGGGGAGCTGTTTTTT. Its translation: CASSFRPGQGANTGELFF. The full variable domain, in which reference TRBV5-1 and TRBJ2-2 provide the parts outside the CDR3, is KAGVTQTPRYLIKTRGQQVTLSCSPISGHRSVSWYQQTPGQGLQFLFEYFSETQRNKGNFPGRFSGRQFSNSRSEMNVSTLELGDSALYLCASSFRPGQGANTGELFFGEGSRLTVL.

The rearrangement joins TRBV19 to TRBJ2-3, with D possibly TRBD2 on 6 matching bases. The CDR3 loop spans 16 amino acids. The germline gives CDR1 LNHDA, CDR2 SQIVND (reference sequence). Trimming cost V 4 bases and J 1 base, with 15 bases left between them. The CDR3 nucleotides read TGTGCCAGTAGTAAGGTGGGGGGATTGGGCACAGATACGCAGTATTTT. Protein sequence: CASSKVGGLGTDTQYF. Variable domain in full (rest from reference TRBV19 and TRBJ2-3): DGGITQSPKYLFRKEGQNVTLSCEQNLNHDAMYWYRQDPGQGLRLIYYSQIVNDFQKGDIAEGYSVSREKKESFPLTVTSAQKNPTAFYLCASSKVGGLGTDTQYFGPGTRLTVL.

The chain recombines TRBV6-6 with TRBJ1-6, with D uncertain. The germline V and J ends were trimmed by 7 bases and 6 bases, with 13 bases remaining between them. The CDR3 consists of 14 residues. The germline V gene has CDR1 MNHNY and CDR2 SVGAGI (reference sequence). CDR3 in DNA: TGTGCCAGCAACTCGGCGGCGGCTAATTCACCCCTCCACTTT. The encoded protein is CASNSAAANSPLHF.

The gene calls are TRBV6-2 or TRBV6-3 and TRBJ1-1, with D unresolved. This CDR3 region has 16 residues. Germline loops: CDR1 MNHEY, CDR2 SVGEGT. The V end lost 6 bases, the J end lost 11 bases, and 28 bases lay between the germline ends. For the CDR3, the DNA is TGTGCCAGCAGCCAAAGGCCGCAAGATAACCAGAGGTTGGCTTTCTTT. This codes for CASSQRPQDNQRLAFF.

This chain links TRBV5-1 with TRBJ1-6; 9 nucleotides align to TRBD1. The CDR3 spans 15 residues. J was trimmed by 7 bases and V by 5 bases; bases with no gene match: 7. The germline V gene encodes CDR1 SGHRS and CDR2 YFSETQ. In DNA form, the CDR3 reads TGCGCCAGCAGGCGGACAGGGGAAGCCAATTCACCCCTCCACTTT. Its translation: CASRRTGEANSPLHF.

The chain employs TRBV6-6 and TRBJ2-5, with 12 nucleotides matching TRBD2. Losses at the gene ends were 5 bases for V and 2 bases for J; bases not matched to a gene: 3. The germline CDR1 and CDR2 sequences are MNHNY and SVGAGI (reference sequence). The CDR3 has 15 residues. CDR3: CASSDLAGGQETQYF. The CDR3 region has the DNA TGTGCCAGCAGTGACCTAGCGGGGGGGCAAGAGACCCAGTACTTC.

This clone was observed a few times. This CDR3 is CASSQEGTGGRTEAFF. The CDR3 DNA reads as TGTGCCAGCAGCCAAGAGGGGACAGGGGGAAGGACTGAAGCTTTCTTT. The chain carries TRBV3-1 (or the pseudogene TRBV3-2) and TRBJ1-1; the match to TRBD1 covers 11 bases. V trimming: 0 bases; J trimming: 5 bases; junction bases outside the gene matches: 5. The CDR3 runs 16 residues. In germline, CDR1 is LGHDT, CDR2 YNNKEL (reference sequence).